This T cell receptor beta chain was identified in a study of cytomegalovirus exposure and HLA in healthy donors. V was clipped by 2 bases and J by 1 base, with 11 bases between them. There are 16 residues in the CDR3. Looked up from germline, CDR1 is MNHNY and CDR2 is SVGAGI (reference sequence). Both 60 Vbeta primers and 13 Jbeta primers went into the PCR. In the original workflow: A later analysis counted approximately 80 million unique TCR beta chains, some 11 million shared. TCRdb keeps only in-frame clones here, not all; method: immunoSEQ multiplex PCR. V, J and clone size reflect that table, while D and trimming were determined from the DNA. The sample records around 130,000 clones, 73% being singletons. Healthy bone marrow donors made up the donor group. Although they were nominally healthy when sampled, donors likely had unrecorded immune exposures.

Input material: PBMCs. The clonotype was recovered from a woman in her forties in good health and CMV-seropositive. This chain connects TRBV6-6 to TRBJ2-2; possible D gene TRBD1, 6 bases. The CDR3 bases are TGTGCCAGCAGTTACCCGGGACAAGGGAACACCGGGGAGCTGTTTTTT. This gives the protein CASSYPGQGNTGELFF.